These 7 T cell receptor beta chains came from one sample sequenced in a study of radiotherapy plus CTLA-4 blockade in lung cancer. Method: immunoSEQ multiplex PCR; TCRdb's copy keeps in-frame clones and lacks some. The sample yields about 77,000 clones, over 65% seen once. Here the sequenced sample was peripheral blood, taken from a patient treated with radiotherapy plus ipilimumab. These TCRs come from a human donor with non-small cell lung cancer whose response to radiotherapy plus ipilimumab could not be evaluated.

This chain joins TRBV6-6 and TRBJ1-6; TRBD1 might be the D (5 bases). The germline V and J ends were trimmed by 2 bases and 7 bases, with 9 bases remaining between them. Germline V gene data show CDR1 as MNHNY and CDR2 as SVGAGI (reference sequence). The CDR3 consists of 14 residues. CDR3 in amino acids: CASSYRGWNSPLHF. In DNA, the CDR3 is TGTGCCAGCAGTTACAGGGGATGGAATTCACCCCTCCACTTT.

This chain joins TRBV27 and TRBJ2-7; 11 bases are a match to TRBD2. Germline CDR1 is MNHEY and CDR2 is SMNVEV (reference sequence). After removal of 5 bases from V and 5 bases from J, the junction contained 8 bases not matched to a gene. This CDR3 comprises 15 residues. CDR3 loop: CASSPHSGGADEQYF. The CDR3 coding sequence is TGTGCCAGCAGTCCCCATAGCGGGGGGGCCGACGAGCAGTACTTC.

The chain uses TRBV2 and TRBJ1-2, with D possibly being TRBD1 (6 bases). V was pared by 2 bases and J by 4 bases, with 14 bases between. This CDR3 has 15 residues. From germline, CDR1 is SNHLY and CDR2 FYNNEI. CDR3 loop: CASSEQGRASYGYTF. CDR3 nucleotide sequence: TGTGCCAGCAGTGAACAGGGGAGGGCTTCCTATGGCTACACCTTC. Full variable domain (outside the CDR3, taken from reference TRBV2 and TRBJ1-2): EPEVTQTPSHQVTQMGQEVILRCVPISNHLYFYWYRQILGQKVEFLVSFYNNEISEKSEIFDDQFSVERPDGSNFTLKIRSTKLEDSAMYFCASSEQGRASYGYTFGSGTRLTVV.

There are many counts of this clone. The V gene is TRBV28, the J gene TRBJ1-2; D possibly corresponds to TRBD1 (5 bases). Between the trimmed V and J ends, which lost 6 bases and 4 bases, there was a span of 18 bases. The CDR3 totals 15 residues. The V gene's germline CDR1 is MDHEN and CDR2 SYDVKM. The CDR3 nucleotides are TGTGCCAGCAGGGGTCGGGGGTCGGGCGTCTATGGCTACACCTTC. Amino acid sequence: CASRGRGSGVYGYTF.

The chain carries TRBV27 and TRBJ2-3; D perhaps matches TRBD1 (6 bases). V was shortened by 5 bases and J by 7 bases, with 13 bases between the two germline ends. The CDR3 runs to 13 residues. The V gene's germline CDR1 is MNHEY and CDR2 SMNVEV (reference sequence). The CDR3 region is CASSQGHLNTQYF. The CDR3 DNA sequence: TGTGCCAGCAGTCAGGGACACCTCAATACGCAGTATTTT.

This clone showed up just a few times. The V call is TRBV19, the J call TRBJ1-1, with TRBD1 identical over 7 bases. The V and J ends lost 5 bases and 4 bases, in that order; junction bases with no gene match: 7. The CDR3 sequence is 14 residues long. Germline CDR1 LNHDA, CDR2 SQIVND (reference sequence). CDR3 sequence: CASSSRQGGTEAFF. The CDR3 DNA is TGTGCCAGTAGTTCCCGGCAGGGGGGCACTGAAGCTTTCTTT. Using reference TRBV19 and TRBJ1-1 for the parts outside the CDR3, the full variable domain is DGGITQSPKYLFRKEGQNVTLSCEQNLNHDAMYWYRQDPGQGLRLIYYSQIVNDFQKGDIAEGYSVSREKKESFPLTVTSAQKNPTAFYLCASSSRQGGTEAFFGQGTRLTVV.

The chain combines TRBV18 with TRBJ1-2, with TRBD1 matching 10 bases. V shed 6 bases and J 3 bases; nucleotides not matched to a gene: 16. Germline V lookup: CDR1 KGHSH, CDR2 LQKENI. The length of the CDR3 is 18 residues. The CDR3 DNA reads as TGTGCCAGCTCCCACCGCCTCCGGGACAGGGGAGGCGACTATGGCTACACCTTC. Translation gives CASSHRLRDRGGDYGYTF.